The rows below give T cell receptor beta chains drawn from one sample of a study of CD8+CD57+ T cells in acquired aplastic anemia. TCRdb ran MiXCR on the reads and lists one entry per CDR3 protein. The sample has 250,000 to 350,000 distinct CDR3 sequences; 45% to 65% are singletons. The sequenced sample consisted of sorted CD4+, CD8+, or CD8+CD57+ T cells (not recorded which) from PBMCs. These receptors were obtained from a human donor with severe aplastic anemia or a healthy control (not recorded which). Each CDR3 is given with its conserved first and last residue. D genes are given only for firm matches. The size field is filled for only some rows; it gives once, few, many or a size class.

TRBJ1-5,TRBV7-2,NA,NA,CASSLEGGSYSNQPQHF,TGTGCCAGCAGCTTAGAAGGTGGCAGCTATAGCAATCAGCCCCAGCATTTT
TRBJ1-2,TRBV7-9,TRBD1,few,CASSRDRGYGYTF,TGTGCCAGCTCAAGGGACAGGGGCTATGGCTACACCTTC
TRBJ2-3,TRBV2,NA,NA,CASGALSAGTDTQYF,TGTGCCAGCGGCGCGCTGAGCGCGGGCACAGATACGCAGTATTTT
TRBJ2-2,TRBV7-7,NA,NA,CASSLAFSCGELFF,TGTGCTAGCAGCTTGGCCTTTAGTTGCGGGGAGCTGTTTTTT
TRBJ1-4,TRBV30,TRBD1,few,CAWSVGTGTVNEKLFF,TGTGCCTGGAGTGTCGGAACCGGGACAGTAAATGAAAAACTGTTTTTT
TRBJ1-5,TRBV5-4,NA,NA,CASSFSGPNIQPQHF,TGTGCCAGCAGCTTCTCAGGACCCAACATCCAGCCCCAGCATTTT
TRBJ2-5,TRBV19,NA,NA,CASSMTEQETQYF,TGTGCCAGTAGTATGACAGAACAAGAGACCCAGTACTTC
TRBJ2-1,TRBV7-8,NA,NA,CASSPRNSYNEQFF,TGTGCCAGCAGCCCTCGGAACTCCTACAATGAACAGTTCTTC
TRBJ2-1,TRBV20-1,TRBD2,NA,CSAGLAGAYNEQFF,TGCAGTGCCGGACTAGCGGGGGCATACAATGAGCAGTTCTTC
TRBJ1-5,TRBV14,NA,once,CASSQAFLGNQPQHF,TGTGCCAGCAGCCAAGCCTTTCTGGGCAATCAGCCCCAGCATTTT
TRBJ1-5,TRBV5-5,NA,NA,CASSPRGGSNSWGNQPQHF,TGTGCCAGCAGCCCCCGGGGAGGGTCTAATTCGTGGGGCAATCAGCCCCAGCATTTT
TRBJ1-6,TRBV11-1,NA,many,CASSSLRTENSPLHF,TGTGCCAGCAGCTCCCTTCGGACAGAAAATTCACCCCTCCACTTT
TRBJ1-1,TRBV18,NA,NA,CASSPQGQKNTEAFF,TGTGCCAGCTCACCACAGGGGCAGAAGAACACTGAAGCTTTCTTT
TRBJ2-7,TRBV2,NA,NA,CASMGAIFYEQYF,TGTGCCAGCATGGGGGCTATCTTCTACGAGCAGTACTTC
TRBJ1-4,TRBV9,NA,NA,CASSEHYGAGTNEKLFF,TGTGCCAGCAGCGAGCATTATGGGGCGGGAACTAATGAAAAACTGTTTTTT
TRBJ1-4,TRBV6-5,NA,many,CASSELAGGTNEKLFF,TGTGCCAGCAGTGAACTAGCGGGGGGAACTAATGAAAAACTGTTTTTT
TRBJ1-1,TRBV7-9,NA,few,CASSSIGTTEAFF,TGTGCCAGCAGCTCTATAGGGACCACTGAAGCTTTCTTT